The 28 T cell receptor beta chains below come from one sample, sequenced in a study of shared clonotypes between healthy human individuals. TCRdb keeps only in-frame clones here, not all; method: immunoSEQ multiplex PCR. This repertoire shows approximately 470,000 clones, 65% to 85% found once; its top ten account for more than 9.5%. The sample comprised PBMCs. The receptors derive from a woman in her forties in good health. Some clones in this sample may be carry-over from other donors' samples.

This clone occurred once. This sample includes further DNA sequences coding for the same CDR3. The chain joins TRBV9 to TRBJ1-4; a possible D gene is TRBD1 (6 bases). V was clipped by 0 bases and J by 7 bases, with 10 bases between them. This CDR3 is built from 14 residues. The V gene's germline CDR1 is SGDLS and CDR2 YYNGEE. The CDR3: CASSVGQGFEKLFF. CDR3 DNA sequence: TGTGCCAGCAGCGTAGGGCAGGGGTTTGAAAAACTGTTTTTT. Full variable domain (missing parts from reference TRBV9 and TRBJ1-4): DSGVTQTPKHLITATGQRVTLRCSPRSGDLSVYWYQQSLDQGLQFLIQYYNGEERAKGNILERFSAQQFPDLHSELNLSSLELGDSALYFCASSVGQGFEKLFFGSGTQLSVL.

A word on this clone: This sequence may be a read error, since a much larger clone differs from it by one base. The same CDR3 also results from other DNA sequences found in this sample. The chain links TRBV25-1 to TRBJ2-2; 12 nucleotides match TRBD1. The junction had 8 bases not matched to a gene; V was cut back by 9 bases and J by 6 bases. Germline assignment: CDR1 MGHDK and CDR2 SYGVNS. CDR3 length: 15 amino acids. The CDR3 sequence: CASRGTGGASGELFF. CDR3 sequence (DNA): TGTGCCAGTAGGGGGACAGGGGGCGCTTCCGGGGAGCTGTTTTTT. Full variable domain (remainder filled in from reference TRBV25-1 and TRBJ2-2): EADIYQTPRYLVIGTGKKITLECSQTMGHDKMYWYQQDPGMELHLIHYSYGVNSTEKGDLSSESTVSRIRTEHFPLTLESARPSHTSQYLCASRGTGGASGELFFGEGSRLTVL.

The V and J genes are TRBV9 and TRBJ1-2, with D possibly TRBD1 on 5 matching bases. The germline V gene encodes CDR1 SGDLS and CDR2 YYNGEE. The CDR3 has 16 residues. Trimming cost V 1 base and J 4 bases, with 17 bases left between them. CDR3 sequence reads: CASSVTPREDGYGYTF. CDR3 DNA: TGTGCCAGCAGCGTAACCCCCAGGGAAGACGGCTATGGCTACACCTTC.

The V call is TRBV19, the J call TRBJ2-6; 9 nucleotides match TRBD1. The CDR3 is 18 amino acids. Per germline, CDR1 LNHDA and CDR2 SQIVND (reference sequence). V dropped 1 base and J dropped 0; count of bases not matched to a gene: 4. CDR3: CASSIAGQGLSGANVLTF. The CDR3 region has the DNA TGTGCCAGTAGTATAGCTGGACAGGGGCTCTCTGGGGCCAACGTCCTGACTTTC.

The chain couples TRBV4-1 to TRBJ2-5; D call uncertain. CDR1 MGHRA and CDR2 YSYEKL come from the germline V gene. The germline V and J ends were trimmed by 6 bases and 0 bases, with 23 bases remaining between them. The CDR3 is 18 amino acids. The CDR3 bases are TGCGCCAGCAGGTCGGACCTCTTGGCAGGTGGGGACCAAGAGACCCAGTACTTC. Protein sequence: CASRSDLLAGGDQETQYF.

This rearrangement joins TRBV19 to TRBJ2-7; 11 positions match TRBD2. This CDR3 region has 15 residues. The V segment lost 5 bases and the J segment 3 bases; nucleotides outside the gene matches: 6. From germline, CDR1 is LNHDA and CDR2 SQIVND (reference sequence). CDR3 bases: TGTGCCAGTAGTGTACTAGCGGGAGAGGTCTACGAGCAGTACTTC. Amino acids: CASSVLAGEVYEQYF.

The rearrangement links TRBV28 to TRBJ2-7; D unresolved. CDR1 and CDR2 (germline): MDHEN, SYDVKM. Trimming took 0 bases from V and 3 from J, leaving 15 bases between them. CDR3 size: 16 residues. DNA of the CDR3: TGTGCCAGCAGTTTATGGTCGGACGCAACCCTCTACGAGCAGTACTTC. Protein sequence: CASSLWSDATLYEQYF.

This clone was detected ten times or more. The chain couples TRBV29-1 to TRBJ1-1, with D hard to call. Germline values: CDR1 SQVTM, CDR2 ANQGSEA. The V gene lost 1 base and the J gene lost 0 bases, with 6 bases spanning the gap. CDR3 length: 13 residues. CDR3 residues: CSVEARLNTEAFF. For the CDR3, the DNA is TGCAGCGTTGAAGCTAGACTGAACACTGAAGCTTTCTTT.

Notes on this clone: Given a far larger clone just one base away, this is likely a sequencing read error. The sample contains more than one DNA sequence encoding this CDR3. V is TRBV18 and J is TRBJ2-7, with 7 bases aligning to TRBD1. V gave up 5 bases and J gave up 4 bases; unmatched junction bases: 5. The CDR3 is 13 amino acids. Germline V gene data show CDR1 as KGHSH and CDR2 as LQKENI. CDR3 protein: CASSEGQTYEQYF. The CDR3 region has the DNA TGTGCCAGCTCAGAGGGACAGACATACGAGCAGTACTTC.

V usage is TRBV7-9 and J usage is TRBJ2-1, with a tentative D call TRBD2 (6 bases). This CDR3 region has 13 residues. Germline-derived CDR1 and CDR2 are SEHNR and FQNEAQ (reference sequence). V shed 5 bases and J shed 2 bases, with 7 bases lying between them. The CDR3 sequence is CASSGGTYNEQFF. Here the CDR3 DNA reads TGTGCCAGCAGCGGGGGGACCTACAATGAGCAGTTCTTC.

This clone came up a few times. The rearrangement uses TRBV7-3 and TRBJ2-2, with D perhaps TRBD1 or TRBD2 (5 bases each). The CDR3 runs 15 residues. The V end lost 3 bases, the J end lost 3 bases, and 11 bases lay between the germline ends. Germline lookup yields CDR1 SGHTA and CDR2 FQGTGA. CDR3 sequence (DNA): TGTGCCAGCAGCTTTAGCAGGGACGACACCGGGGAGCTGTTTTTT. Translated, it gives CASSFSRDDTGELFF.

The sample holds one count of this clone. The chain combines TRBV27 with TRBJ2-3; D is perhaps TRBD2 (5 bases). Trimming cost V 10 bases and J 0 bases, with 14 bases left between them. The CDR3 loop spans 14 amino acids. Germline-derived CDR1 and CDR2 are MNHEY and SMNVEV (reference sequence). In DNA form, the CDR3 reads TGTGCCACATTGCCAGAGCGGAGCACAGATACGCAGTATTTT. This codes for CATLPERSTDTQYF.

J is TRBJ1-1 and V is TRBV6-1; unclear D gene. The germline V gene encodes CDR1 MNHNS and CDR2 SASEGT. This CDR3 has 14 residues. Trimming left V 7 bases short and J 2 bases short, with 14 bases between. CDR3 nucleotides: TGTGCCAGCACCCCTACATGGGGAAACACTGAAGCTTTCTTT. Translation: CASTPTWGNTEAFF.

This clone appeared many times. V usage is TRBV7-9 and J usage is TRBJ2-1; 10 positions match TRBD2. The germline V gene has CDR1 SEHNR and CDR2 FQNEAQ (reference sequence). This CDR3 spans 16 amino acids. J was trimmed by 4 bases and V by 2 bases; bases with no gene match: 5. CDR3 coding DNA: TGTGCCAGCAGCTTATCCCTAGCGGGGGCGTACAATGAGCAGTTCTTC. Translating it yields CASSLSLAGAYNEQFF. The entire variable domain, with the rest obtained from reference TRBV7-9 and TRBJ2-1, is as follows: DTGVSQNPRHKITKRGQNVTFRCDPISEHNRLYWYRQTLGQGPEFLTYFQNEAQLEKSRLLSDRFSAERPKGSFSTLEIQRTEQGDSAMYLCASSLSLAGAYNEQFFGPGTRLTVL.

The V and J genes are TRBV6-5 and TRBJ2-1, with D hard to call. The germline CDR1 and CDR2 sequences are MNHEY and SVGAGI. The CDR3 contains 16 residues. Trimming took 0 bases from V and 0 from J, leaving 9 bases between them. The CDR3 DNA sequence: TGTGCCAGCAGTTACTCAGGTCGAGGCTCCTACAATGAGCAGTTCTTC. This codes for CASSYSGRGSYNEQFF.

Concerning this clone: A far larger clone lies a single base away; this is likely a read error. Here the CDR3 DNA reads TGTGCCAACAGTCTGACAGGGGCATTAGATACGCAGTATTTT. This sequence encodes CANSLTGALDTQYF. V and J are TRBV27 and TRBJ2-3; 8 bases match TRBD1. CDR1 and CDR2 (germline): MNHEY, SMNVEV (reference sequence). CDR3 size: 14 residues.

The chain joins TRBV7-3 to TRBJ1-1; D gene ambiguous. With 5 bases removed from V and 1 base from J, the gap between germline ends came to 8 bases. The V gene's germline CDR1 is SGHTA and CDR2 FQGTGA. The CDR3 covers 13 residues. For the CDR3, the DNA is TGTGCCAGCAGCCTAAGGTGGAACACTGAAGCTTTCTTT. Its translation: CASSLRWNTEAFF.

The chain has TRBV28 and TRBJ1-2; tentatively, D is TRBD1 (6 bases). Germline assignment: CDR1 MDHEN and CDR2 SYDVKM. The ends were cut back, 8 bases at V and 5 bases at J, with 15 bases in the middle. This CDR3 is 13 amino acids long. CDR3 sequence: CASHHTGIYGYTF. For the CDR3, the DNA is TGTGCCAGCCATCATACAGGGATATATGGCTACACCTTC.

Only one count was recorded for this clone. V is TRBV28 and J is TRBJ1-3, with D tentatively TRBD1 (6 bases). This CDR3 comprises 15 residues. V was cut by 3 bases and J by 2 bases, with 11 bases left in between. Per the germline V gene, CDR1 is MDHEN and CDR2 is SYDVKM. The CDR3 is CASSFQGFAGNTIYF. CDR3 DNA: TGTGCCAGCAGTTTTCAGGGGTTTGCTGGAAACACCATATATTTT.

The chain recombines TRBV29-1 with TRBJ1-1; D perhaps matches TRBD1 (6 bases). The ends were cut back, 4 bases at V and 4 bases at J, with 13 bases in the middle. The CDR3 runs 13 residues. CDR1 SQVTM and CDR2 ANQGSEA come from the germline V gene. The CDR3 region has the DNA TGCAGCGTTGGTCAGGGGAGTCTCACTGAAGCTTTCTTT. As protein: CSVGQGSLTEAFF.

The CDR3 is CASSVYGYTEAFF. CDR3 DNA sequence: TGTGCCAGCAGCGTATATGGGTATACTGAAGCTTTCTTT. The chain joins TRBV9 to TRBJ1-1, with D hard to call. The V end was cut by 1 base, the J end by 5 bases, with 9 bases between. The CDR3 covers 13 residues. CDR1 is SGDLS and CDR2 is YYNGEE in the germline V gene.

About this clone itself: This likely reflects a read error, since a far larger clone is one base away. The same CDR3 also results from other DNA sequences found in this sample. The genes are TRBV4-2 and TRBJ2-5, with 9 bases aligning to TRBD2. In germline, CDR1 is LGHNA, CDR2 YNFKEQ. The CDR3 consists of 17 residues. The V and J ends lost 4 bases and 3 bases, in that order; junction bases with no gene match: 12. The CDR3 nucleotides read TGTGCCAGCAGCCCGCGACTGGCGGGAGGGATGGAAGAGACCCAGTACTTC. Encoded protein: CASSPRLAGGMEETQYF.

V is TRBV7-2 and J is TRBJ2-3; 11 bases are a match to TRBD2. There are 17 residues in the CDR3. V was pared by 1 base and J by 4 bases, with 7 bases of the junction left unmatched. Germline lookup yields CDR1 SGHTA and CDR2 FQGNSA. In nucleotides, the CDR3 is TGTGCCAGCAGCTTAGTTAGCGGGAGGGCCGTAGCAGATACGCAGTATTTT. This translates into CASSLVSGRAVADTQYF.

With respect to this clone: A far more abundant clone sits one base away, making this likely a read error. The chain couples TRBV6-6 to TRBJ2-2; D possibly matches TRBD1 or TRBD2 (5 bases each). The CDR3 length is 14 residues. V dropped 6 bases and J dropped 3 bases, with 11 bases sitting between them. Germline loops: CDR1 MNHNY, CDR2 SVGAGI (reference sequence). CDR3 nucleotides: TGTGCCAGCAGGTCAGGGACGTACACCGGGGAGCTGTTTTTT. Amino acid sequence: CASRSGTYTGELFF.

In this sample, this clone turned up once. A far larger clone is one nucleotide away, so this likely arose from a read error. The chain couples TRBV7-7 to TRBJ2-2, with 9 bases aligning to TRBD2. In germline, CDR1 is SSHAT, CDR2 FNYEAQ (reference sequence). This CDR3 is built from 16 residues. CDR3 DNA sequence: TGTGATAGCAGCTTGAGAGCGGGAGGTGTCACCGGGGAGCTGTTTTTT. Encoded protein: CDSSLRAGGVTGELFF.

Here the CDR3 DNA reads TGCGCCAGCAGCTTGAGTTTGGGACAGGGCTCCTACGAGCAGTACTTC. Protein product: CASSLSLGQGSYEQYF. This chain uses TRBV5-1 with TRBJ2-7, with 9 nucleotides matching TRBD1. CDR3 length equals 16 residues. The junction had 5 bases not matched to a gene; V was cut back by 1 base and J by 0 bases. Germline V lookup: CDR1 SGHRS, CDR2 YFSETQ.

The chain has TRBV6-6 and TRBJ2-7; unclear D gene. In germline, CDR1 is MNHNY, CDR2 SVGAGI (reference sequence). V was trimmed by 0 bases and J by 0 bases, leaving 12 bases between them. The CDR3 length is 16 residues. In DNA form, the CDR3 reads TGTGCCAGCAGTTACTCGATTAGGGTTGGCTCCTACGAGCAGTACTTC. Protein product: CASSYSIRVGSYEQYF.

As to this clone: Only one base separates this from a far larger clonotype, so it likely reflects a read error. This CDR3 is also generated by other DNA sequences in the sample. The chain carries TRBV11-2 and TRBJ2-7; D call uncertain. The CDR3 consists of 14 residues. The germline CDR1 and CDR2 sequences are SGHAT and FQNNGV. Deletions cut 3 bases from V and 0 bases from J, with 9 bases between. CDR3 nucleotide sequence: TGTGCCAGCAGCTTCGGCCGGAGCTCCTACGAGCAGTACTTC. Translating it yields CASSFGRSSYEQYF.